Following are 27 T cell receptor beta chains from one sample sequenced in a study of cytotoxic CD8 clonotypes in ibrutinib-treated CLL. Sequencing used immunoSEQ multiplex PCR; TCRdb keeps in-frame clones, though not all of them. Here the sample spans about 160,000 clones, about 88% being singletons. The sample here was PBMCs, taken at disease progression, from a patient treated with ibrutinib. These receptors were obtained from a human donor with chronic lymphocytic leukemia.

Of note for this clone: The junction differs from germline at one of its ends, possibly a read error. The chain is built from TRBV6-1 and TRBJ1-1; 8 bases fit TRBD1. Germline V lookup: CDR1 MNHNS, CDR2 SASEGT. This CDR3 comprises 14 residues. The CDR3 region is CASSEDRGWTEAFF. CDR3 DNA sequence: TGTGCCAGCAGCGAAGACAGGGGATGGACTGAAGCTTTCTTT.

The rearrangement joins TRBV18 to TRBJ2-5; possible D gene TRBD2, 6 bases. Germline values: CDR1 KGHSH, CDR2 LQKENI. This CDR3 is built from 15 residues. The ends were cut back, 1 base at V and 5 bases at J, with 14 bases in the middle. CDR3 protein: CASSPLGLLGETQYF. In DNA form, the CDR3 reads TGTGCCAGCTCACCACTGGGACTTCTCGGGGAGACCCAGTACTTC.

This chain links TRBV6-1 with TRBJ2-5; perhaps TRBD2 as D (5 bases). Trimming took 3 bases from V and 3 from J, leaving 11 bases between them. CDR3 length: 14 residues. CDR1 and CDR2 (germline): MNHNS, SASEGT. The CDR3 DNA reads TGTGCCAGCAGTGATTCGGGAACTAAAGAGACCCAGTACTTC. This translates into CASSDSGTKETQYF.

The rearrangement uses TRBV6-4 and TRBJ2-1; the D gene could be TRBD1 or TRBD2 (5 bases each). Germline V gene lookup returns CDR1 MRHNA and CDR2 SNTAGT. Trimming took off 7 bases at V and 8 bases at J, with 24 bases between the two ends. The CDR3 runs to 16 residues. The CDR3 DNA is TGTGCCAGCACCAGACGACGAACGGGACCCGAGGATGAGCAGTTCTTC. Translating gives CASTRRRTGPEDEQFF.

This chain's CDR3 is CARSLAQAKNIQYF. The DNA for the CDR3 is TGTGCCAGAAGCCTGGCCCAAGCCAAAAACATTCAGTACTTC. This rearrangement joins TRBV5-3 to TRBJ2-4, with D hard to call. TRBV5-3 is designated an ORF whose function remains uncertain. Trimming removed 4 bases at V and 0 bases at J, with 8 bases between. The CDR3 is made up of 14 amino acids.

This clone was counted a single time. The rearrangement links TRBV7-3 to TRBJ2-1, with 8 nucleotides matching TRBD2. Trimming at V came to 5 bases and at J to 9 bases, leaving 6 bases not matched to a gene. Germline-derived CDR1 and CDR2 are SGHTA and FQGTGA. The CDR3 runs 13 residues. CDR3 sequence (DNA): TGTGCCAGCAGCCCATCCCGGGGGGGTGAGCAGTTCTTC. Translation: CASSPSRGGEQFF.

This chain joins TRBV7-8 and TRBJ2-1, with 12 bases matching TRBD2. After removal of 5 bases from V and 7 bases from J, the junction contained 9 bases not matched to a gene. The CDR3 runs 16 residues. CDR1 is SGHVS and CDR2 is FQNEAQ in the germline V gene. The CDR3, as DNA: TGTGCCAGCAGCATAACTAGCGGGAGGCCCCGTAATGAGCAGTTCTTC. This sequence encodes CASSITSGRPRNEQFF.

This chain joins TRBV5-1 and TRBJ2-5, with no clear D. V was clipped by 1 base and J by 0 bases, with 10 bases between them. Looked up from germline, CDR1 is SGHRS and CDR2 is YFSETQ. The CDR3 extends over 15 amino acids. In nucleotides, the CDR3 is TGCGCCAGCAGCTTGTTCCCCCGAAACCAAGAGACCCAGTACTTC. Translation gives CASSLFPRNQETQYF.

The V call is TRBV7-2, the J call TRBJ2-3; no definite D call. V was shortened by 1 base and J by 1 base, with 6 bases between the two germline ends. The CDR3 loop spans 14 amino acids. From germline, CDR1 is SGHTA and CDR2 FQGNSA. Here the CDR3 reads CASSLDIGTDTQYF. The DNA for the CDR3 is TGTGCCAGCAGCTTAGATATTGGCACAGATACGCAGTATTTT.

The V and J genes are TRBV19 and TRBJ2-7; D is possibly TRBD1 (5 bases). CDR1 is LNHDA, CDR2 SQIVND, per germline (reference sequence). The CDR3 contains 16 residues. Trimming removed 8 bases at V and 3 bases at J, with 23 bases between. CDR3 in amino acids: CASLGQGDKGIYEQYF. The CDR3 DNA sequence: TGTGCCAGTTTAGGCCAAGGTGACAAGGGGATCTACGAGCAGTACTTC.

The chain recombines TRBV18 with TRBJ2-3, with unresolved D. Between the trimmed V and J ends, which lost 3 bases and 4 bases, there was a span of 20 bases. CDR3 size: 17 residues. From germline, CDR1 is KGHSH and CDR2 LQKENI. Here the CDR3 DNA reads TGTGCCAGCTCACCTTTATTCCCCTTGTCGGGTCCAGATACGCAGTATTTT. Its translation: CASSPLFPLSGPDTQYF.

This chain connects TRBV4-1 to TRBJ2-2; weak D call: TRBD1 (5 bases). Germline V gene sequence: CDR1 MGHRA, CDR2 YSYEKL. Between the trimmed V and J ends, which lost 3 bases and 4 bases, there was a span of 15 bases. The CDR3 spans 16 residues. In nucleotides, the CDR3 is TGCGCCAGCAGCCAGAGATTGCAGGGTGTCACCGGGGAGCTGTTTTTT. This encodes CASSQRLQGVTGELFF.

J is TRBJ1-2 and V is TRBV19; no reliable D call. Trimming shortened V by 7 bases and J by 5 bases, and 11 bases separated the two germline ends. Germline loops: CDR1 LNHDA, CDR2 SQIVND (reference sequence). This CDR3 has 12 amino acids. CDR3 in amino acids: CASTRTEYGYTF. In nucleotides, the CDR3 is TGTGCCAGTACTCGGACGGAGTATGGCTACACCTTC.

This clone was seen a handful of times. The chain couples TRBV5-1 to TRBJ1-3; the match to TRBD1 covers 9 bases. Trimming at V came to 3 bases and at J to 2 bases, leaving 3 bases not matched to a gene. This CDR3 comprises 15 residues. Germline V CDR1 and CDR2: SGHRS, YFSETQ. Written as DNA, the CDR3 is TGCGCCAGCAGCTGGGACAGGGATCCTGGAAACACCATATATTTT. This codes for CASSWDRDPGNTIYF.

This clone was counted between two and nine times. This chain joins TRBV19 and TRBJ1-1; D is uncertain. CDR1 is LNHDA, CDR2 SQIVND, per germline (reference sequence). The CDR3 runs 14 residues. Trimming removed 3 bases from V and 1 base from J, with 9 bases in between. The CDR3 bases are TGTGCCAGTAGTATTAATGGAGGGAACACTGAAGCTTTCTTT. It is translated as CASSINGGNTEAFF. Filled out from reference TRBV19 and TRBJ1-1, the complete variable domain reads DGGITQSPKYLFRKEGQNVTLSCEQNLNHDAMYWYRQDPGQGLRLIYYSQIVNDFQKGDIAEGYSVSREKKESFPLTVTSAQKNPTAFYLCASSINGGNTEAFFGQGTRLTVV.

The chain links TRBV19 to TRBJ2-1; D gene ambiguous. Germline V CDR1 and CDR2: LNHDA, SQIVND (reference sequence). Trimming took 5 bases from V and 0 from J, leaving 20 bases between them. The CDR3 contains 18 residues. CDR3 residues: CASSFRHPAMSSYNEQFF. The CDR3 nucleotides are TGTGCCAGTAGTTTCCGTCACCCAGCAATGAGCTCCTACAATGAGCAGTTCTTC.

The chain carries TRBV6-1 and TRBJ2-3; D ambiguous. Germline V gene lookup returns CDR1 MNHNS and CDR2 SASEGT. V lost 0 bases and J 3 bases, leaving 4 bases between the germline ends. The CDR3 length is 13 residues. CDR3 loop: CASSEAETDTQYF. CDR3 bases: TGTGCCAGCAGTGAAGCAGAGACAGATACGCAGTATTTT.

The chain recombines TRBV5-1 with TRBJ2-1; D is uncertain. The germline V gene encodes CDR1 SGHRS and CDR2 YFSETQ. V was shortened by 1 base and J by 8 bases, with 7 bases between the two germline ends. The CDR3 is made up of 12 amino acids. In DNA form, the CDR3 reads TGCGCCAGCAGCTTGCGGTACGATGAGCAGTTCTTC. It encodes CASSLRYDEQFF.

Notes on this clone: At one boundary the junction diverges from the germline segment, which might be a read error. This sequence joins TRBV10-3 and TRBJ2-7; 9 positions agree with TRBD1. Germline V gives CDR1 ENHRY, CDR2 SYGVKD. This CDR3 has 14 residues. CDR3 loop: CAISRTGDSYEQYF. The CDR3 bases are TGTGCCATCAGTAGGACAGGGGATTCCTACGAGCAGTATTTC.

The rearrangement links TRBV15 to TRBJ2-2, with 12 nucleotides matching TRBD1. Per germline, CDR1 LNHNV and CDR2 YYDKDF (reference sequence). This CDR3 is built from 19 residues. The junction had 12 bases not matched to a gene; V was cut back by 1 base and J by 6 bases. CDR3 loop: CATSRGAISGQGAAGELFF. DNA of the CDR3: TGTGCCACCAGCAGAGGGGCTATTTCGGGACAGGGGGCGGCCGGGGAGCTGTTTTTT.

The chain couples TRBV5-1 to TRBJ2-5; TRBD1 matches at 7 bases. The CDR3 has 13 amino acids. V trimming: 6 bases; J trimming: 5 bases; junction bases outside the gene matches: 7. The germline CDR1 and CDR2 sequences are SGHRS and YFSETQ. CDR3 region: CASTRQGWETQYF. The CDR3 DNA reads TGCGCCAGCACAAGACAGGGTTGGGAGACCCAGTACTTC.

This chain connects TRBV30 to TRBJ2-3; 7 bases are a match to TRBD2. Germline V gene data show CDR1 as GTSNPN and CDR2 as SVGIG (reference sequence). The V and J ends lost 1 base and 6 bases, in that order; junction bases with no gene match: 7. This CDR3 region has 14 residues. For the CDR3, the DNA is TGTGCCTGGAGTGCTTTGTGGGGGGGGGATACGCAGTATTTT. Protein product: CAWSALWGGDTQYF.

The chain carries TRBV19 and TRBJ2-3; D perhaps matches TRBD2 (5 bases). Germline CDR1 and CDR2: LNHDA and SQIVND (reference sequence). The length of the CDR3 is 15 residues. Trimming stripped 4 bases from V and 5 bases from J, with 16 bases between. The CDR3 nucleotides are TGTGCCAGTAGTACCCTCAGGAGCGCGGGAGATACGCAGTATTTT. Translating it yields CASSTLRSAGDTQYF. Drawing the rest from reference TRBV19 and TRBJ2-3, the complete variable domain is DGGITQSPKYLFRKEGQNVTLSCEQNLNHDAMYWYRQDPGQGLRLIYYSQIVNDFQKGDIAEGYSVSREKKESFPLTVTSAQKNPTAFYLCASSTLRSAGDTQYFGPGTRLTVL.

The CDR3 bases are TGTGCCAGCAGCTTGGCCTGGGGTCCTGGAAACACCATATATTTT. As protein: CASSLAWGPGNTIYF. V usage is TRBV5-8 and J usage is TRBJ1-3; D not certain. Trimming took 0 bases from V and 2 from J, leaving 9 bases between them. Germline values: CDR1 SGHTS, CDR2 YDEGEE. This CDR3 has 15 amino acids.

The V and J genes are TRBV11-2 and TRBJ2-1; 12 bases map to TRBD1. There are 15 residues in the CDR3. Trimming at V came to 4 bases and at J to 8 bases, leaving 6 bases not matched to a gene. Germline V lookup: CDR1 SGHAT, CDR2 FQNNGV. The CDR3 region is CASSSRDRGPHEQFF. CDR3 DNA sequence: TGTGCCAGCAGCTCTCGGGACAGGGGGCCTCATGAGCAGTTCTTC. The full variable domain, rest sourced from reference TRBV11-2 and TRBJ2-1, is EAGVAQSPRYKIIEKRQSVAFWCNPISGHATLYWYQQILGQGPKLLIQFQNNGVVDDSQLPKDRFSAERLKGVDSTLKIQPAKLEDSAVYLCASSSRDRGPHEQFFGPGTRLTVL.

V is TRBV11-2 and J is TRBJ2-3; 10 bases line up with TRBD2. The CDR3 is 16 amino acids. With 4 bases clipped from V and 8 bases from J, the junction kept 12 bases outside the gene matches. Germline V gene data show CDR1 as SGHAT and CDR2 as FQNNGV. CDR3 protein: CASSSNSGRSGSTQYF. CDR3 coding DNA: TGTGCCAGCAGCTCAAATAGCGGGAGGTCCGGAAGTACGCAGTATTTT.

This clone was counted only a few times. The rearrangement uses TRBV5-1 and TRBJ2-1, with D maybe TRBD1 (6 bases). Trimming pared 5 bases from V and 8 bases from J, leaving 14 bases between. The CDR3 consists of 13 residues. Germline CDR1 reads SGHRS; CDR2 reads YFSETQ. CDR3 loop: CASRREAGDEQFF. As DNA, the CDR3 is TGCGCCAGCAGACGCGAAGCAGGGGATGAGCAGTTCTTC.